Below, 21 T cell receptor beta chains from the same sample are listed, as sequenced in a study of cytomegalovirus exposure and HLA in healthy donors. This PCR relied on a set of 60 Vbeta primers and 13 Jbeta primers. Here immunoSEQ multiplex PCR was the method, and the copy in TCRdb shows in-frame clones only, minus some. The top ten hold 3.6% of the sample, which has approximately 110,000 clones, around 82% seen once. Sample: PBMCs. Every receptor here comes from a man between 40 and 49 years old in good health and CMV-seronegative.

The V gene is TRBV7-9, the J gene TRBJ2-5; possible D gene TRBD1, 7 bases. Germline V gene data show CDR1 as SEHNR and CDR2 as FQNEAQ (reference sequence). The germline V and J ends were trimmed by 6 bases and 2 bases, with 22 bases remaining between them. The CDR3 covers 17 residues. The CDR3 reads CASRMIPEPGGQETQYF. DNA for the CDR3: TGTGCCAGCAGGATGATTCCAGAACCAGGGGGGCAAGAGACCCAGTACTTC.

Notes on this clone: The missing conserved phenylalanine or tryptophan at the end of this CDR3 makes a read error likely. The chain employs TRBV5-6 and TRBJ2-7; TRBD1 aligns across 8 bases. CDR3 length equals 16 residues. V shed 4 bases, J shed 3 bases, and the junction held 12 bases outside the gene matches. Looked up from germline, CDR1 is SGHDT and CDR2 is YYEEEE. The CDR3 DNA follows: TGTGCCAGCAGCAAGAGAATGACAGGGGTTAACTACGAGCAGTACCTC. It codes for CASSKRMTGVNYEQYL.

J is TRBJ1-2 and V is TRBV2; D is uncertain. Trimming left V 6 bases short and J 5 bases short, with 10 bases between. CDR3 length: 12 residues. Germline CDR1 SNHLY, CDR2 FYNNEI. CDR3: CASSPEGYGYTF. DNA for the CDR3: TGTGCCAGCAGCCCCGAGGGTTATGGCTACACCTTC.

The genes are TRBV29-1 and TRBJ2-5; 9 bases line up with TRBD1. The end of the DNA is better explained by TRBJ2-7, so the J call may be wrong. The germline gives CDR1 SQVTM, CDR2 ANQGSEA. The CDR3 extends over 13 amino acids. CDR3 DNA sequence: TGCAGCGTATGGGACAGGGCCCCCTACGAGCAGTACTTC. As protein: CSVWDRAPYEQYF.

This chain links TRBV4-2 with TRBJ1-2, with D perhaps matching TRBD1 (5 bases). The length of the CDR3 is 15 residues. Germline CDR1 is LGHNA and CDR2 is YNFKEQ. The V end lost 0 bases, the J end lost 6 bases, and 14 bases lay between the germline ends. The CDR3 region is CASSQEGARGNGYTF. In nucleotides, the CDR3 is TGTGCCAGCAGCCAAGAAGGAGCAAGGGGCAATGGCTACACCTTC.

This clone has a handful of counts. The chain is built from TRBV5-5 and TRBJ1-5, with D perhaps TRBD1 (5 bases). There are 14 residues in the CDR3. Germline V gives CDR1 SGHKS, CDR2 YYEKEE (reference sequence). V dropped 0 bases and J dropped 11 bases, with 15 bases sitting between them. The CDR3 nucleotides are TGTGCCAGCAGCTTGGCAGACAGCAGCTCGGCCCAGCATTTT. Residues: CASSLADSSSAQHF.

This clone has a single count. The chain is built from TRBV5-1 and TRBJ1-2; a possible D gene is TRBD1 (5 bases). V lost 3 bases and J 2 bases, leaving 11 bases between the germline ends. Germline V gives CDR1 SGHRS, CDR2 YFSETQ. The CDR3 spans 14 residues. CDR3 in DNA: TGCGCCAGCAGCTGGGGAGGGGTGAACTATGGCTACACCTTC. It encodes CASSWGGVNYGYTF.

The V call is TRBV18, the J call TRBJ2-7; 8 bases align to TRBD1. Germline-derived CDR1 and CDR2 are KGHSH and LQKENI. The CDR3 extends over 14 amino acids. Trimming removed 3 bases from V and 6 bases from J; junction bases left unmatched: 7. Here the CDR3 reads CASSPAQGDSEQYF. The CDR3 nucleotides read TGTGCCAGCTCACCGGCACAGGGGGATTCCGAGCAGTACTTC. Full variable domain (outside the CDR3, taken from reference TRBV18 and TRBJ2-7): NAGVMQNPRHLVRRRGQEARLRCSPMKGHSHVYWYRQLPEEGLKFMVYLQKENIIDESGMPKERFSAEFPKEGPSILRIQQVVRGDSAAYFCASSPAQGDSEQYFGPGTRLTVT.

The V gene is TRBV9, the J gene TRBJ1-1, with 7 bases aligning to TRBD1. The CDR3 spans 16 residues. V shed 0 bases, J shed 3 bases, and the junction held 8 bases outside the gene matches. Germline V lookup: CDR1 SGDLS, CDR2 YYNGEE. The CDR3 coding sequence is TGTGCCAGCAGCGTAGGACAGGGCGAGGTATACACTGAAGCTTTCTTT. Protein sequence: CASSVGQGEVYTEAFF. The complete variable domain, with remaining parts taken from reference TRBV9 and TRBJ1-1, reads DSGVTQTPKHLITATGQRVTLRCSPRSGDLSVYWYQQSLDQGLQFLIQYYNGEERAKGNILERFSAQQFPDLHSELNLSSLELGDSALYFCASSVGQGEVYTEAFFGQGTRLTVV.

The rearrangement joins TRBV9 to TRBJ2-3, with 8 bases aligning to TRBD2. The CDR3 is made up of 16 amino acids. The V segment lost 4 bases and the J segment 0 bases; nucleotides outside the gene matches: 7. Germline V lookup: CDR1 SGDLS, CDR2 YYNGEE. The chain's CDR3 is CASSKEGGGSTDTQYF. CDR3 nucleotides: TGTGCCAGCAGCAAAGAGGGCGGGGGGAGCACAGATACGCAGTATTTT. Full variable domain (remainder filled in from reference TRBV9 and TRBJ2-3): DSGVTQTPKHLITATGQRVTLRCSPRSGDLSVYWYQQSLDQGLQFLIQYYNGEERAKGNILERFSAQQFPDLHSELNLSSLELGDSALYFCASSKEGGGSTDTQYFGPGTRLTVL.

CDR3 protein: CASSSPGLAVYEQYF. The CDR3 nucleotides are TGTGCCAGCAGTTCACCGGGACTAGCGGTCTACGAGCAGTACTTC. V and J are TRBV27 and TRBJ2-7; 11 nucleotides match TRBD2. The CDR3 sequence is 15 residues long. The J segment lost 3 bases and the V segment lost 4 bases, leaving 5 bases of the junction unmatched. Germline V gene data show CDR1 as MNHEY and CDR2 as SMNVEV (reference sequence).

J is TRBJ2-4 and V is TRBV7-3; 10 bases align to TRBD1. This CDR3 is built from 15 residues. Germline lookup yields CDR1 SGHTA and CDR2 FQGTGA. V was pared by 5 bases and J by 7 bases, with 8 bases of the junction left unmatched. The CDR3 here is CASSRTADRGNIQYF. The CDR3 nucleotides read TGTGCCAGCAGCCGAACAGCGGACAGGGGGAACATTCAGTACTTC.

The DNA of the CDR3 is TGTGCCAGCAGCGCTGAAACAGGTCTCGGGACCGGGGAGCTGTTTTTT. This translates into CASSAETGLGTGELFF. The chain employs TRBV7-9 and TRBJ2-2, with D maybe TRBD1 (5 bases). Germline V gene lookup returns CDR1 SEHNR and CDR2 FQNEAQ (reference sequence). The CDR3 is made up of 16 amino acids. Trimming shortened V by 5 bases and J by 5 bases, and 18 bases separated the two germline ends.

J is TRBJ1-2 and V is TRBV6-4; TRBD1 matches at 12 bases. After removal of 3 bases from V and 3 bases from J, the junction contained 11 bases not matched to a gene. The CDR3 contains 18 residues. Germline V gives CDR1 MRHNA, CDR2 SNTAGT. CDR3 in DNA: TGTGCCAGCAGTGAGGACCGGGACAGGGGGCGAGTGGACTATGGCTACACCTTC. As protein: CASSEDRDRGRVDYGYTF.

This clone occurred once. The chain couples TRBV6-5 to TRBJ1-1; no clear D. The V gene lost 3 bases and the J gene lost 6 bases, with 14 bases spanning the gap. Per the germline V gene, CDR1 is MNHEY and CDR2 is SVGAGI. The CDR3 is 14 amino acids. The CDR3 nucleotides are TGTGCCAGCAGTTATAAGGGAGGTAGCCCTGAAGCTTTCTTT. Its translation: CASSYKGGSPEAFF.

CDR3 in DNA: TGTGCCAGCAGTCCCGGACAGGCCCAGCCCCAGCATTTT. Its protein is CASSPGQAQPQHF. The rearrangement joins TRBV27 to TRBJ1-5; 7 bases are shared with TRBD1. The V segment lost 5 bases and the J segment 7 bases; nucleotides outside the gene matches: 5. CDR3 length equals 13 residues. Germline V lookup: CDR1 MNHEY, CDR2 SMNVEV (reference sequence).

The chain couples TRBV7-6 to TRBJ1-5; D may be TRBD1 (6 bases). Germline V gene sequence: CDR1 SGHVS, CDR2 FNYEAQ. CDR3 size: 13 residues. Trimming took off 5 bases at V and 7 bases at J, with 12 bases between the two ends. Here the CDR3 reads CASSRTGTQPQHF. CDR3 sequence (DNA): TGTGCCAGCAGCCGAACCGGGACACAGCCCCAGCATTTT.

The chain links TRBV6-5 to TRBJ2-7; D perhaps matches TRBD1 (5 bases). V lost 6 bases to trimming and J lost 5 bases, with 8 bases between them. CDR3 length equals 11 residues. The germline V gene encodes CDR1 MNHEY and CDR2 SVGAGI. The CDR3 DNA sequence: TGTGCCAGCAGCCGCAGGGACGAGCAGTACTTC. Amino acid sequence: CASSRRDEQYF.

V usage is TRBV6-1 and J usage is TRBJ2-3; D gene ambiguous. The CDR3 extends over 11 amino acids. Looked up from germline, CDR1 is MNHNS and CDR2 is SASEGT. The V and J ends lost 5 bases and 10 bases respectively, with 10 bases between them. Here the CDR3 DNA reads TGTGCCAGCAGTCCCCACTCCTCGCAGTATTTT. Its protein is CASSPHSSQYF.

The DNA of the CDR3 is TGTGCCAGCAGCTTCGAAGGGAGCCTCGGGGAGCAGTACTTC. This gives the protein CASSFEGSLGEQYF. The J gene is TRBJ2-7, the V gene TRBV5-8; D possibly corresponds to TRBD2 (5 bases). The CDR3 is made up of 14 amino acids. Germline CDR1 SGHTS, CDR2 YDEGEE. The germline V and J ends were trimmed by 2 bases and 7 bases, with 16 bases remaining between them.

The rearrangement uses TRBV11-2 and TRBJ1-1; D is possibly TRBD1 (5 bases). V was cut by 6 bases and J by 1 base, with 15 bases left in between. Germline-derived CDR1 and CDR2 are SGHAT and FQNNGV. This CDR3 contains 15 residues. CDR3 loop: CASRPQGGPNTEAFF. CDR3 DNA sequence: TGTGCCAGCAGGCCCCAGGGAGGACCGAACACTGAAGCTTTCTTT. The full variable domain, its missing parts supplied by reference TRBV11-2 and TRBJ1-1, is EAGVAQSPRYKIIEKRQSVAFWCNPISGHATLYWYQQILGQGPKLLIQFQNNGVVDDSQLPKDRFSAERLKGVDSTLKIQPAKLEDSAVYLCASRPQGGPNTEAFFGQGTRLTVV.